The rows below give T cell receptor beta chains drawn from one sample of a study of early T cells in non-severe SARS-CoV-2 infection. Each CDR3 protein gets one entry after TCRdb re-called the 5' RACE reads with MiXCR. This sample has fewer than 30,000 distinct CDR3 sequences, with 6% to 7.5% found just once. The specimen was whole blood, collected at baseline. The receptors derive from an adult who was a healthcare worker with PCR-confirmed SARS-CoV-2 infection or an uninfected control (not recorded which). The CDR3 runs from the conserved cysteine through the conserved F or W. A D gene is named only where the DNA matches it firmly. Some rows mark clone size as missing; the rest say once, few, many or name a class of expanded clone.

clone_size: many; j_call: TRBJ2-1; v_call: TRBV7-2; cdr3_length: 15; d_call: TRBD2; cdr3_aa: CASSLVAGAENEQFF; cdr3_nt: TGTGCCAGCAGCCTCGTAGCGGGAGCGGAGAATGAGCAGTTCTTC
clone_size: NA; j_call: TRBJ1-4; v_call: TRBV9; cdr3_length: 14; d_call: NA; cdr3_aa: CASSTSARGEKLFF; cdr3_nt: TGTGCCAGCAGTACATCCGCCCGGGGTGAAAAACTGTTTTTT
clone_size: many; j_call: TRBJ1-1; v_call: TRBV3-1; cdr3_length: 15; d_call: NA; cdr3_aa: CASSQNLEGYTEAFF; cdr3_nt: TGTGCCAGCAGCCAGAATTTAGAGGGGTACACTGAAGCTTTCTTT
clone_size: many; j_call: TRBJ1-1; v_call: TRBV28; cdr3_length: 14; d_call: TRBD1; cdr3_aa: CASSQQGKVTEAFF; cdr3_nt: TGTGCCAGCAGCCAACAGGGGAAAGTGACTGAAGCTTTCTTT
clone_size: many; j_call: TRBJ2-3; v_call: TRBV10-3; cdr3_length: 11; d_call: NA; cdr3_aa: CAISEADTQYF; cdr3_nt: TGTGCCATCAGTGAAGCAGATACGCAGTATTTT
clone_size: many; j_call: TRBJ1-5; v_call: TRBV12-5; cdr3_length: 13; d_call: TRBD1; cdr3_aa: CASGWTGAQPQHF; cdr3_nt: TGTGCTAGTGGATGGACAGGGGCTCAGCCCCAGCATTTT
clone_size: many; j_call: TRBJ2-3; v_call: TRBV28; cdr3_length: 16; d_call: TRBD1; cdr3_aa: CASSGTGGSGADTQYF; cdr3_nt: TGTGCCAGCAGTGGGACAGGGGGGAGTGGAGCAGATACGCAGTATTTT
clone_size: many; j_call: TRBJ1-1; v_call: TRBV10-3; cdr3_length: 13; d_call: TRBD1; cdr3_aa: CATTGATNTEAFF; cdr3_nt: TGTGCCACCACAGGGGCAACGAACACTGAAGCTTTCTTT
clone_size: many; j_call: TRBJ2-7; v_call: TRBV12-3/TRBV12-4; cdr3_length: 14; d_call: NA; cdr3_aa: CASSFRGEGYEQYF; cdr3_nt: TGTGCCAGCAGTTTCCGAGGGGAAGGCTACGAGCAGTACTTC
clone_size: many; j_call: TRBJ2-2; v_call: TRBV6-5; cdr3_length: 12; d_call: NA; cdr3_aa: CASRTATGELFF; cdr3_nt: TGTGCCAGCAGAACCGCCACCGGGGAGCTGTTTTTT
clone_size: few; j_call: TRBJ1-2; v_call: TRBV18; cdr3_length: 13; d_call: TRBD1; cdr3_aa: CASSPDRGSGYTF; cdr3_nt: TGTGCCAGCTCACCCGACAGGGGTAGTGGCTACACCTTC
clone_size: many; j_call: TRBJ2-7; v_call: TRBV7-9; cdr3_length: 11; d_call: NA; cdr3_aa: CASSLAFEQYF; cdr3_nt: TGTGCCAGCAGCTTAGCTTTCGAGCAGTACTTC
clone_size: many; j_call: TRBJ2-4; v_call: TRBV5-1; cdr3_length: 15; d_call: TRBD2; cdr3_aa: CASSVGGGRFGIQYF; cdr3_nt: TGCGCCAGCAGCGTGGGCGGGGGGAGATTCGGCATTCAGTACTTC
clone_size: NA; j_call: TRBJ1-1; v_call: TRBV4-1; cdr3_length: 15; d_call: NA; cdr3_aa: CASSQVLEEGTEAFF; cdr3_nt: TGCGCCAGCAGCCAAGTTCTGGAAGAAGGCACTGAAGCTTTCTTT
clone_size: many; j_call: TRBJ2-1; v_call: TRBV7-2; cdr3_length: 15; d_call: TRBD2; cdr3_aa: CASTQQSGGPREQFF; cdr3_nt: TGTGCCAGCACCCAGCAGAGCGGGGGCCCTAGGGAGCAGTTCTTC
clone_size: many; j_call: TRBJ2-5; v_call: TRBV4-3; cdr3_length: 13; d_call: NA; cdr3_aa: CASSKSAPETQYF; cdr3_nt: TGCGCCAGCAGCAAAAGTGCCCCGGAGACCCAGTACTTC
clone_size: many; j_call: TRBJ2-1; v_call: TRBV7-3; cdr3_length: 15; d_call: NA; cdr3_aa: CASSQSRGPNNEQFF; cdr3_nt: TGTGCCAGCAGCCAAAGTAGGGGACCGAACAATGAGCAGTTCTTC
clone_size: many; j_call: TRBJ1-5; v_call: TRBV19; cdr3_length: 15; d_call: NA; cdr3_aa: CASSITQGQNQPQHF; cdr3_nt: TGTGCCAGTAGTATAACGCAGGGGCAAAATCAGCCCCAGCATTTT
clone_size: many; j_call: TRBJ2-7; v_call: TRBV30; cdr3_length: 14; d_call: TRBD1; cdr3_aa: CASLFPGGADEQYF; cdr3_nt: TGTGCCTCCCTTTTTCCAGGGGGCGCGGACGAGCAGTACTTC
clone_size: many; j_call: TRBJ2-7; v_call: TRBV6-1; cdr3_length: 14; d_call: TRBD1; cdr3_aa: CASRMTGSYDEQYF; cdr3_nt: TGTGCCAGCAGGATGACAGGGAGTTATGACGAGCAGTACTTC
clone_size: many; j_call: TRBJ2-3; v_call: TRBV10-3; cdr3_length: 13; d_call: NA; cdr3_aa: CAIRISSTDTQYF; cdr3_nt: TGTGCCATCAGAATATCTAGCACAGATACGCAGTATTTT
clone_size: many; j_call: TRBJ2-1; v_call: TRBV11-2; cdr3_length: 16; d_call: NA; cdr3_aa: CASSLIASSSYNEQFF; cdr3_nt: TGTGCCAGCAGCTTGATAGCGTCAAGCTCCTACAATGAGCAGTTCTTC
clone_size: many; j_call: TRBJ2-5; v_call: TRBV5-5; cdr3_length: 13; d_call: NA; cdr3_aa: CASSPNFRETQYF; cdr3_nt: TGTGCCAGCAGCCCCAACTTCCGAGAGACCCAGTACTTC
clone_size: few; j_call: TRBJ2-7; v_call: TRBV25-1; cdr3_length: 15; d_call: TRBD1; cdr3_aa: CASSDTRQGAYEQYF; cdr3_nt: TGTGCCAGCAGTGATACGAGACAGGGGGCCTACGAGCAGTACTTC
clone_size: NA; j_call: TRBJ2-1; v_call: TRBV7-3; cdr3_length: 14; d_call: NA; cdr3_aa: CASSLGASSNEQFF; cdr3_nt: TGTGCCAGCAGCTTAGGGGCGTCAAGCAATGAGCAGTTCTTC
clone_size: many; j_call: TRBJ1-4; v_call: TRBV5-1; cdr3_length: 14; d_call: TRBD1; cdr3_aa: CASSPGQGIEKLFF; cdr3_nt: TGCGCCAGCAGCCCGGGACAGGGGATCGAAAAACTGTTTTTT
clone_size: many; j_call: TRBJ2-7; v_call: TRBV18; cdr3_length: 14; d_call: TRBD2; cdr3_aa: CASSPTSGSSEQYF; cdr3_nt: TGTGCCAGCTCACCTACTAGCGGGTCTAGCGAGCAGTACTTC
clone_size: few; j_call: TRBJ2-3; v_call: TRBV7-3; cdr3_length: 16; d_call: NA; cdr3_aa: CASSLFHQAGPDTQYF; cdr3_nt: TGTGCCAGCAGCCTCTTCCATCAGGCTGGGCCAGATACGCAGTATTTT
clone_size: many; j_call: TRBJ1-3; v_call: TRBV7-6; cdr3_length: 16; d_call: NA; cdr3_aa: CASSLGPGVSGNTIYF; cdr3_nt: TGTGCCAGCAGCTTAGGGCCGGGAGTCTCTGGAAACACCATATATTTT
clone_size: NA; j_call: TRBJ2-1; v_call: TRBV18; cdr3_length: 15; d_call: TRBD2; cdr3_aa: CASSTGLATYNEQFF; cdr3_nt: TGTGCCAGCTCAACGGGACTAGCGACCTACAATGAGCAGTTCTTC
clone_size: many; j_call: TRBJ1-5; v_call: TRBV28; cdr3_length: 16; d_call: TRBD1; cdr3_aa: CASSAGTGVSNQPQHF; cdr3_nt: TGTGCCAGCAGTGCCGGGACAGGGGTGAGCAATCAGCCCCAGCATTTT
clone_size: NA; j_call: TRBJ1-1; v_call: TRBV27; cdr3_length: 14; d_call: NA; cdr3_aa: CASSLRQMNTEAFF; cdr3_nt: TGTGCCAGCAGTTTAAGGCAGATGAACACTGAAGCTTTCTTT
clone_size: NA; j_call: TRBJ2-1; v_call: TRBV7-2; cdr3_length: 15; d_call: NA; cdr3_aa: CASSQVGRGYNEQFF; cdr3_nt: TGTGCCAGCAGCCAAGTAGGTAGGGGATACAATGAGCAGTTCTTC
clone_size: many; j_call: TRBJ2-1; v_call: TRBV28; cdr3_length: 16; d_call: NA; cdr3_aa: CASSSRGSISYNEQFF; cdr3_nt: TGTGCCAGCAGTAGTAGGGGCTCTATCTCCTACAATGAGCAGTTCTTC
clone_size: few; j_call: TRBJ2-4; v_call: TRBV12-3/TRBV12-4; cdr3_length: 14; d_call: TRBD1; cdr3_aa: CASSLSGQGDIQYF; cdr3_nt: TGTGCCAGCAGTTTATCCGGACAGGGAGACATTCAGTACTTC
clone_size: NA; j_call: TRBJ2-6; v_call: TRBV5-1; cdr3_length: 14; d_call: NA; cdr3_aa: CVSSDRSGANVLTF; cdr3_nt: TGCGTCAGCAGTGATCGCTCTGGGGCCAACGTCCTGACTTTC
clone_size: many; j_call: TRBJ1-1; v_call: TRBV7-9; cdr3_length: 15; d_call: TRBD1; cdr3_aa: CASSPGDRFYTEAFF; cdr3_nt: TGTGCCAGCAGCCCCGGGGACAGATTTTACACTGAAGCTTTCTTT
clone_size: few; j_call: TRBJ2-2; v_call: TRBV5-1; cdr3_length: 15; d_call: NA; cdr3_aa: CASTGQLLDFGELFF; cdr3_nt: TGCGCCAGCACAGGACAGTTATTGGACTTCGGGGAGCTGTTTTTT
clone_size: NA; j_call: TRBJ1-2; v_call: TRBV25-1; cdr3_length: 13; d_call: TRBD1; cdr3_aa: CASAGGPNYGYTF; cdr3_nt: TGTGCCAGCGCAGGGGGCCCTAACTATGGCTACACCTTC
clone_size: many; j_call: TRBJ2-5; v_call: TRBV28; cdr3_length: 13; d_call: TRBD2; cdr3_aa: CASSSSGGETQYF; cdr3_nt: TGTGCCAGCAGTTCTAGCGGGGGGGAGACCCAGTACTTC
clone_size: many; j_call: TRBJ1-1; v_call: TRBV20-1; cdr3_length: 14; d_call: NA; cdr3_aa: CSAKDRFEATEAFF; cdr3_nt: TGCAGTGCTAAAGACAGATTCGAGGCCACTGAAGCTTTCTTT
clone_size: many; j_call: TRBJ2-5; v_call: TRBV20-1; cdr3_length: 14; d_call: NA; cdr3_aa: CSARVAGAGETQYF; cdr3_nt: TGCAGTGCTAGAGTTGCGGGGGCGGGCGAGACCCAGTACTTC
clone_size: few; j_call: TRBJ2-5; v_call: TRBV12-3/TRBV12-4; cdr3_length: 12; d_call: NA; cdr3_aa: CASSLRGSTQYF; cdr3_nt: TGTGCCAGCAGTTTAAGGGGTTCGACCCAGTACTTC
clone_size: many; j_call: TRBJ2-1; v_call: TRBV18; cdr3_length: 13; d_call: NA; cdr3_aa: CASSPRQVAEQFF; cdr3_nt: TGTGCCAGCTCACCGAGACAGGTAGCGGAGCAGTTCTTC
clone_size: many; j_call: TRBJ1-5; v_call: TRBV4-3; cdr3_length: 14; d_call: NA; cdr3_aa: CASSQYRGNQPQHF; cdr3_nt: TGCGCCAGCAGCCAGTACCGAGGCAATCAGCCCCAGCATTTT
clone_size: many; j_call: TRBJ2-7; v_call: TRBV3-1; cdr3_length: 14; d_call: TRBD1; cdr3_aa: CASSPRQGSYEQYF; cdr3_nt: TGTGCCAGCAGCCCTAGACAGGGGTCCTACGAGCAGTACTTC
clone_size: many; j_call: TRBJ2-7; v_call: TRBV30; cdr3_length: 12; d_call: NA; cdr3_aa: CACGVSSYEQYF; cdr3_nt: TGTGCTTGCGGGGTAAGCTCCTACGAGCAGTACTTC
clone_size: many; j_call: TRBJ1-1; v_call: TRBV6-6; cdr3_length: 15; d_call: NA; cdr3_aa: CASSYPQSANTEAFF; cdr3_nt: TGTGCCAGCAGTTACCCTCAGTCGGCAAACACTGAAGCTTTCTTT
clone_size: few; j_call: TRBJ2-4; v_call: TRBV6-2/TRBV6-3; cdr3_length: 16; d_call: TRBD1; cdr3_aa: CASSYIQGAAKNIQYF; cdr3_nt: TGTGCCAGCAGTTACATACAGGGGGCGGCCAAAAACATTCAGTACTTC
clone_size: many; j_call: TRBJ2-3; v_call: TRBV30; cdr3_length: 15; d_call: NA; cdr3_aa: CAWSADILGTDTQYF; cdr3_nt: TGTGCCTGGAGCGCCGACATCCTCGGCACAGATACGCAGTATTTT
clone_size: few; j_call: TRBJ1-5; v_call: TRBV20-1; cdr3_length: 13; d_call: TRBD1; cdr3_aa: CSATGVSNQPQHF; cdr3_nt: TGCAGTGCCACAGGGGTTAGCAATCAGCCCCAGCATTTT
clone_size: many; j_call: TRBJ1-4; v_call: TRBV18; cdr3_length: 14; d_call: TRBD1; cdr3_aa: CASSPQGGNEKLFF; cdr3_nt: TGTGCCAGCTCACCCCAGGGGGGTAATGAAAAACTGTTTTTT
clone_size: few; j_call: TRBJ1-1; v_call: TRBV10-3; cdr3_length: 12; d_call: NA; cdr3_aa: CAISEGGTEAFF; cdr3_nt: TGTGCCATCAGTGAGGGCGGCACTGAAGCTTTCTTT
clone_size: many; j_call: TRBJ2-2; v_call: TRBV6-5; cdr3_length: 14; d_call: NA; cdr3_aa: CASSLGRGTGELFF; cdr3_nt: TGTGCCAGCAGTTTAGGACGAGGCACCGGGGAGCTGTTTTTT
clone_size: few; j_call: TRBJ2-1; v_call: TRBV12-5; cdr3_length: 17; d_call: NA; cdr3_aa: CASGLVRGQEAYNEQFF; cdr3_nt: TGTGCTAGTGGTTTGGTACGGGGGCAGGAGGCCTACAATGAGCAGTTCTTC
clone_size: many; j_call: TRBJ2-2; v_call: TRBV2; cdr3_length: 17; d_call: TRBD1; cdr3_aa: CASSGSTGQANTGELFF; cdr3_nt: TGTGCCAGCAGTGGGAGTACAGGACAGGCGAACACCGGGGAGCTGTTTTTT